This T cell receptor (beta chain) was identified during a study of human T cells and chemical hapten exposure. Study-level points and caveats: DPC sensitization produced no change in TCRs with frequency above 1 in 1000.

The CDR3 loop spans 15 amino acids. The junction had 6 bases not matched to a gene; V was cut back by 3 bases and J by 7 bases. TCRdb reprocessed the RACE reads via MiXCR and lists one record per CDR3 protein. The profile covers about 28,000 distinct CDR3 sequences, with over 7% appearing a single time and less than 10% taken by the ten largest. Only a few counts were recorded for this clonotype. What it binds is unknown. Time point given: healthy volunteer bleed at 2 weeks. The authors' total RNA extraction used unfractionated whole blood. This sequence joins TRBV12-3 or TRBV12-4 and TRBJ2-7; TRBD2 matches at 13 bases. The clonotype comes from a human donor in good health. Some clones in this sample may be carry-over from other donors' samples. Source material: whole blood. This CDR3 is CASSFVLAGGREQYF. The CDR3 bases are TGTGCCAGCAGTTTCGTACTAGCGGGAGGGCGGGAGCAGTACTTC.